This T cell receptor (beta chain) was identified in a study of CD8 T cells in ankylosing spondylitis. Whole-study findings and limits: Certain motif variants had earlier been reported in reactive arthritis synovial fluid and blood. Within matched ankylosing spondylitis synovial fluid, disease-linked clones were reportedly significantly enriched. Roughly 8 highly homologous variants made up a TCR beta motif, and this motif appeared characteristic of ankylosing spondylitis blood.

Quantitative 5'-RACE was performed with molecular barcodes, and it yielded the TCR beta libraries. Using its own MiXCR run on the 5' RACE reads, TCRdb lists one record per CDR3 protein. The sample has hundreds of thousands of distinct CDR3 sequences, about 10% seen once. This clonotype came up a few times. Its antigen is still unknown. The V gene lost 6 bases and the J gene lost 8 bases, with 17 bases spanning the gap. The CDR3 consists of 14 residues. Germline assignment: CDR1 MNHEY and CDR2 SVGEGT. This TCR was recovered from a male donor with ankylosing spondylitis. V usage is TRBV6-2 or TRBV6-3 and J usage is TRBJ2-4, with D possibly being TRBD2 (5 bases). The sequencing sample was made of blood, either unsorted or a sorted T cell fraction (not recorded which). The CDR3 coding sequence is TGTGCCAGCAGCCACCGCGTAGCGTGGGACATTCAGTACTTC. It translates to CASSHRVAWDIQYF.